The 27 T cell receptor beta chains reported below all come from one sample, sequenced in a study of siplizumab effects on memory and regulatory T cells. The repertoire was sequenced with immunoSEQ multiplex PCR; TCRdb's copy has only in-frame clones and lacks some. The table has more than 85,000 clones, about 91% seen once. Specimen: Tregs sorted from blood. The receptors were gathered from a human donor in good health.

The chain uses TRBV27 and TRBJ1-4; 8 bases agree with TRBD1. This CDR3 comprises 14 residues. The germline V gene encodes CDR1 MNHEY and CDR2 SMNVEV (reference sequence). V gave up 0 bases and J gave up 6 bases; unmatched junction bases: 0. The CDR3, as DNA: TGTGCCAGCAGTTTATCGGACAGGGATGAAAAACTGTTTTTT. It specifies CASSLSDRDEKLFF.

J is TRBJ2-5 and V is TRBV7-9; 10 bases align to TRBD1. CDR1 and CDR2 from the germline V gene are SEHNR and FQNEAQ (reference sequence). Losses at the gene ends were 4 bases for V and 5 bases for J; bases not matched to a gene: 13. The CDR3 is made up of 17 amino acids. CDR3 protein: CASSYDRGRWGWETQYF. In DNA form, the CDR3 reads TGTGCCAGCAGCTATGACAGGGGGCGCTGGGGCTGGGAGACCCAGTACTTC. Filled out from reference TRBV7-9 and TRBJ2-5, the complete variable domain reads DTGVSQNPRHKITKRGQNVTFRCDPISEHNRLYWYRQTLGQGPEFLTYFQNEAQLEKSRLLSDRFSAERPKGSFSTLEIQRTEQGDSAMYLCASSYDRGRWGWETQYFGPGTRLLVL.

This clone was recorded only once. V usage is TRBV20-1 and J usage is TRBJ2-1; perhaps D is TRBD1 or TRBD2 (5 bases each). Trimming shortened V by 3 bases and J by 11 bases, and 11 bases separated the two germline ends. CDR3 length: 11 amino acids. The germline V gene has CDR1 DFQATT and CDR2 SNEGSKA (reference sequence). Here the CDR3 reads CSARVPGQQFF. For the CDR3, the DNA is TGCAGTGCTAGGGTTCCGGGACAGCAGTTCTTC.

The CDR3 loop is CSASNHYEQYF. The CDR3 nucleotides are TGCAGTGCCAGCAATCACTACGAGCAGTACTTC. This chain connects TRBV20-1 to TRBJ2-7; unclear D gene. With 6 bases removed from V and 3 bases from J, the gap between germline ends came to 9 bases. This CDR3 contains 11 residues. From germline, CDR1 is DFQATT and CDR2 SNEGSKA (reference sequence).

The V and J genes are TRBV7-3 and TRBJ2-7, with D hard to call. The germline gives CDR1 SGHTA, CDR2 FQGTGA. CDR3 length: 13 residues. V was trimmed by 5 bases and J by 10 bases, leaving 18 bases between them. CDR3 sequence reads: CASSPKGGVEQYF. The CDR3, as DNA: TGTGCCAGCAGCCCAAAGGGCGGAGTCGAACAGTACTTC.

V is TRBV21-1 and J is TRBJ2-2; the DNA was not used to check the table's D call, TRBD2. TRBV21-1 has pseudogene status. CDR3 size: 11 residues. The CDR3 is CALVRSGELFF. CDR3 bases: TGTGCCTTGGTGAGGTCCGGGGAGCTGTTTTTT.

The chain carries TRBV18 and TRBJ2-3; no clear D gene. The CDR3 has 15 residues. The V gene lost 1 base and the J gene lost 2 bases, with 10 bases spanning the gap. Germline CDR1 is KGHSH and CDR2 is LQKENI. The CDR3 DNA reads as TGTGCCAGCTCACCACAAGAAGTAATCACAGATACGCAGTATTTT. This codes for CASSPQEVITDTQYF.

The V and J genes are TRBV4-1 and TRBJ2-6, with 8 bases aligning to TRBD1. The ends lost 2 bases at V and 4 bases at J; junction bases unmatched: 4. The germline V gene has CDR1 MGHRA and CDR2 YSYEKL. The CDR3 runs 16 residues. CDR3 sequence: CASSQRTGPGANVLTF. CDR3 bases: TGCGCCAGCAGCCAACGGACAGGGCCCGGGGCCAACGTCCTGACTTTC.

This chain joins TRBV29-1 and TRBJ2-1; TRBD2 might be the D (6 bases). CDR3 length: 14 residues. The V end was cut by 4 bases, the J end by 4 bases, with 14 bases between. Germline lookup yields CDR1 SQVTM and CDR2 ANQGSEA. CDR3 sequence: CSVVWGLSYNEQFF. The CDR3 nucleotides read TGCAGCGTTGTATGGGGACTCTCTTACAATGAGCAGTTCTTC.

The V and J genes are TRBV6-6 and TRBJ2-5; D is uncertain. This CDR3 region has 13 residues. Germline V gene sequence: CDR1 MNHNY, CDR2 SVGAGI (reference sequence). V was cut by 7 bases and J by 5 bases, with 14 bases left in between. The CDR3 DNA reads as TGTGCCAGCACCCACCGGGCTGGGGAGACCCAGTACTTC. It yields the protein CASTHRAGETQYF.

This chain connects TRBV11-1 to TRBJ1-1, with D perhaps matching TRBD1 (5 bases). Trimming left V 5 bases short and J 0 bases short, with 10 bases between. Germline CDR1 SGHAT, CDR2 FQDESV (reference sequence). This CDR3 comprises 14 residues. This CDR3 is CASSPREMNTEAFF. The CDR3, as DNA: TGTGCCAGCAGCCCCAGGGAAATGAACACTGAAGCTTTCTTT.

This rearrangement joins TRBV18 to TRBJ2-6, with unresolved D. Trimming shortened V by 3 bases and J by 0 bases, and 3 bases separated the two germline ends. Germline values: CDR1 KGHSH, CDR2 LQKENI. The CDR3 is made up of 14 amino acids. CDR3 sequence reads: CASSPASGANVLTF. For the CDR3, the DNA is TGTGCCAGCTCACCCGCCTCTGGGGCCAACGTCCTGACTTTC.

The chain uses TRBV6-5 and TRBJ2-5; D may be TRBD2 (7 bases). The V gene lost 6 bases and the J gene lost 4 bases, with 18 bases spanning the gap. The CDR3 spans 15 residues. Germline loops: CDR1 MNHEY, CDR2 SVGAGI. This CDR3 is CASRPTWGGRETQYF. The CDR3 nucleotides read TGTGCCAGCAGACCTACGTGGGGGGGGCGAGAGACCCAGTACTTC.

V is TRBV7-9 and J is TRBJ2-2; D might be TRBD1 (6 bases). Germline V gives CDR1 SEHNR, CDR2 FQNEAQ (reference sequence). This CDR3 has 15 amino acids. The germline V and J ends were trimmed by 7 bases and 9 bases, with 21 bases remaining between them. The CDR3 DNA reads TGTGCCAGCACCAACGCTTGGGGGCAGGCTTGGGAGCTGTTTTTT. Its protein is CASTNAWGQAWELFF.

The rearrangement joins TRBV6-6 to TRBJ1-1; D unclear. Germline-derived CDR1 and CDR2 are MNHNY and SVGAGI (reference sequence). Trimming took 6 bases from V and 1 from J, leaving 6 bases between them. The CDR3 contains 12 residues. The CDR3 is CASSQENTEAFF. In DNA form, the CDR3 reads TGTGCCAGCAGCCAGGAGAACACTGAAGCTTTCTTT.

The rearrangement joins TRBV2 to TRBJ1-2, with D unclear. The CDR3 contains 14 residues. V lost 6 bases, J lost 4 bases, and 15 bases lay in between. Germline CDR1 and CDR2: SNHLY and FYNNEI. DNA of the CDR3: TGTGCCAGCAGGTTACAAGAGAAGTCCTATGGCTACACCTTC. This sequence encodes CASRLQEKSYGYTF.

Written as DNA, the CDR3 is TGTGCCAGCAGCCAAGATTGGACCGACACTGAAGCTTTCTTT. This sequence encodes CASSQDWTDTEAFF. This chain uses TRBV4-2 with TRBJ1-1; D ambiguous. This CDR3 has 14 amino acids. Trimming shortened V by 0 bases and J by 3 bases, and 8 bases separated the two germline ends. Per germline, CDR1 LGHNA and CDR2 YNFKEQ.

CDR3 coding DNA: TGTGCCAGCTTGGGATCGGCGAACACTGAAGCTTTCTTT. Encoded protein: CASLGSANTEAFF. The V gene is TRBV6-5, the J gene TRBJ1-1; no clear D. Germline V lookup: CDR1 MNHEY, CDR2 SVGAGI. This CDR3 is built from 13 residues. Trimming took 8 bases from V and 1 from J, leaving 11 bases between them.

This chain joins TRBV30 and TRBJ1-2; no reliable D call. The CDR3 loop spans 13 amino acids. Trimming pared 3 bases from V and 4 bases from J, leaving 12 bases between. CDR1 GTSNPN and CDR2 SVGIG come from the germline V gene (reference sequence). The chain's CDR3 is CAWSPGSRYGYTF. The CDR3 DNA sequence: TGTGCCTGGAGCCCGGGCAGCCGCTATGGCTACACCTTC.

DNA of the CDR3: TGTGCCAGCAGTAGATGGGGGAGGGCAGATACGCAGTATTTT. Encoded protein: CASSRWGRADTQYF. The chain employs TRBV6-1 and TRBJ2-3; TRBD2 agrees at 7 bases. Unmatched junction bases numbered 6, after V lost 5 bases and J lost 4 bases. CDR3 length equals 14 residues. Germline CDR1 and CDR2: MNHNS and SASEGT.

This chain links TRBV9 with TRBJ1-2; D is unresolved. V gave up 0 bases and J gave up 6 bases, with 9 bases separating them. The germline CDR1 and CDR2 sequences are SGDLS and YYNGEE. The CDR3 length is 13 residues. Here the CDR3 reads CASSVGVWDGYTF. CDR3 sequence (DNA): TGTGCCAGCAGCGTAGGGGTTTGGGATGGCTACACCTTC. The full variable domain, with the rest looked up from reference TRBV9 and TRBJ1-2, is DSGVTQTPKHLITATGQRVTLRCSPRSGDLSVYWYQQSLDQGLQFLIQYYNGEERAKGNILERFSAQQFPDLHSELNLSSLELGDSALYFCASSVGVWDGYTFGSGTRLTVV.

V and J are TRBV9 and TRBJ2-5; 10 bases are shared with TRBD2. The J call may be in error: the DNA end matches TRBJ2-7 better. The CDR3 has 15 residues. Looked up from germline, CDR1 is SGDLS and CDR2 is YYNGEE. CDR3 sequence (DNA): TGTGCCAGCAGCGTAGCGGGTAGCGGGAGGACCGAGCAGTACTTC. Encoded protein: CASSVAGSGRTEQYF.

This clone occurred once. CDR3 in amino acids: CASSPLAVTYNEQFF. DNA of the CDR3: TGTGCCAGCTCACCCTTGGCTGTAACCTACAATGAGCAGTTCTTC. The V gene is TRBV18, the J gene TRBJ2-1; the D is unclear. V was clipped by 3 bases and J by 2 bases, with 11 bases between them. Germline V lookup: CDR1 KGHSH, CDR2 LQKENI. This CDR3 has 15 amino acids.

The CDR3 DNA follows: TGTGCCACCAGCTCTAGCGGATCAGATACGCAGTATTTT. Protein product: CATSSSGSDTQYF. The chain is built from TRBV15 and TRBJ2-3; 7 nucleotides match TRBD2. J gave up 4 bases and V 5 bases, and 3 bases lay outside the gene matches. In germline, CDR1 is LNHNV, CDR2 YYDKDF (reference sequence). The CDR3 loop spans 13 amino acids.

As for this clone: The germline gene is not matched at one end of the junction; a read error may be the cause. Within the sample, other DNA sequences also encode this same CDR3. V is TRBV29-1 and J is TRBJ1-2, with D unclear. CDR1 SQVTM and CDR2 ANQGSEA come from the germline V gene. This CDR3 comprises 15 residues. The CDR3 nucleotides read TGCAGCGTTGAAGGCGGGCTACGCTCTAACTATGGCTACACTTTC. Translating it yields CSVEGGLRSNYGYTF. The full variable domain, with the rest looked up from reference TRBV29-1 and TRBJ1-2, is SAVISQKPSRDICQRGTSLTIQCQVDSQVTMMFWYRQQPGQSLTLIATANQGSEATYESGFVIDKFPISRPNLTFSTLTVSNMSPEDSSIYLCSVEGGLRSNYGYTFGSGTRLTVV.

The genes are TRBV6-1 and TRBJ2-1, with D unresolved. The V end was cut by 3 bases, the J end by 2 bases, with 11 bases between. Germline loops: CDR1 MNHNS, CDR2 SASEGT. The CDR3 runs 15 residues. The CDR3 region is CASSDWQLAYNEQFF. CDR3 sequence (DNA): TGTGCCAGCAGTGATTGGCAGCTTGCCTACAATGAGCAGTTCTTC.

This rearrangement joins TRBV11-2 to TRBJ2-5; no reliable D call. Germline V lookup: CDR1 SGHAT, CDR2 FQNNGV. The CDR3 runs 15 residues. V lost 2 bases to trimming and J lost 1 base, with 11 bases between them. CDR3 residues: CASSLFGHSQETQYF. CDR3 coding DNA: TGTGCCAGCAGCTTATTCGGGCACTCCCAAGAGACCCAGTACTTC.